This T cell receptor beta chain is from a study of shared clonotypes between healthy human individuals. In replicate PCRs of sorted subsets, around 200 ng DNA, about 30,000 T cell genomes, was used. Clones were read by immunoSEQ multiplex PCR, and TCRdb kept only the in-frame ones, dropping some. The sample lists millions of clones, 85% to 95% seen once, with more than 0.1% in the top ten. Unmatched junction bases numbered 2, after V lost 3 bases and J lost 4 bases. CDR1 and CDR2 from the germline V gene are MDHEN and SYDVKM. The CDR3 spans 13 residues. There were no recent acute infections or vaccinations among the donors, who were healthy HIV-negative adults. This clone was detected once. The same CDR3 is also encoded by other DNA sequences in this sample.

The V call is TRBV28, the J call TRBJ2-5, with TRBD2 matching over 7 bases. The specimen was naive CD4+ T cells sorted from blood. Subset specified: CD45RA+ positively selected. This receptor was identified in a man aged 18 to 35 in good health. The CDR3 is CASSLGGGETQYF. The CDR3 DNA sequence: TGTGCCAGCAGTTTGGGCGGGGGAGAGACCCAGTACTTC.